A single sample gave rise to the 28 T cell receptor beta chains below, sequenced in a study of cytomegalovirus exposure and HLA in healthy donors. 13 Jbeta primers and 60 Vbeta primers were used for the PCR. TCRdb's table, derived via immunoSEQ multiplex PCR, lists solely in-frame clones and lacks some. Here the sample spans under 170,000 clones, roughly 78% being singletons. Sequenced material: PBMCs. Source of these receptors: a man in his fifties in good health and CMV-seropositive.

This clone is a singleton in its sample. The chain uses TRBV11-3 and TRBJ2-5; perhaps TRBD1 as D (6 bases). This CDR3 is 14 amino acids long. The V gene's germline CDR1 is SGHNT and CDR2 YENEEA. V dropped 5 bases and J dropped 5 bases, with 15 bases sitting between them. The CDR3 spells CASSIQGMGETQYF. As DNA, the CDR3 is TGTGCCAGCAGCATTCAGGGGATGGGCGAGACCCAGTACTTC. Looking up the rest from reference TRBV11-3 and TRBJ2-5 gives the full variable domain: EAGVVQSPRYKIIEKKQPVAFWCNPISGHNTLYWYLQNLGQGPELLIRYENEEAVDDSQLPKDRFSAERLKGVDSTLKIQPAELGDSAVYLCASSIQGMGETQYFGPGTRLLVL.

This clone was observed a few times. This sequence joins TRBV4-2 and TRBJ2-3, with no clear D. The CDR3 is 17 amino acids. Per germline, CDR1 LGHNA and CDR2 YNFKEQ. The V gene lost 1 base and the J gene lost 6 bases, with 20 bases spanning the gap. Here the CDR3 reads CASSQAVSSEAGDTQYF. The CDR3 nucleotides are TGTGCCAGCAGCCAAGCTGTCAGCTCCGAGGCTGGGGATACGCAGTATTTT.

This clone has a handful of counts. The CDR3 here is CASSRAGGYEQYF. The CDR3 DNA follows: TGTGCCAGCAGCCGAGCGGGAGGGTACGAGCAGTACTTC. The chain recombines TRBV5-4 with TRBJ2-7; TRBD2 matches at 10 bases. CDR3 length: 13 residues. The germline gives CDR1 SGHNT, CDR2 YYREEE (reference sequence). The trim removed 4 bases at V and 4 bases at J, leaving 2 bases unmatched.

CDR3: CASSWGPGDEQFF. The CDR3 DNA follows: TGTGCCAGCAGTTGGGGCCCGGGAGATGAGCAGTTCTTC. The V gene is TRBV27, the J gene TRBJ2-1; D possibly corresponds to TRBD2 (6 bases). Germline CDR1 reads MNHEY; CDR2 reads SMNVEV (reference sequence). The CDR3 runs to 13 residues. V was pared by 4 bases and J by 8 bases, with 12 bases between.

This sequence joins TRBV5-1 and TRBJ2-3; 7 bases are a match to TRBD2. V shed 5 bases and J 3 bases; nucleotides not matched to a gene: 12. The CDR3 extends over 16 amino acids. Germline V gene data show CDR1 as SGHRS and CDR2 as YFSETQ. CDR3 in amino acids: CASREGPAGSTDTQYF. CDR3 coding DNA: TGCGCCAGCAGGGAGGGCCCAGCGGGGAGTACAGATACGCAGTATTTT.

The J gene is TRBJ2-2, the V gene TRBV7-6; D is ambiguous. The V gene lost 3 bases and the J gene lost 6 bases, with 11 bases spanning the gap. Germline CDR1 SGHVS, CDR2 FNYEAQ. The CDR3 totals 14 residues. CDR3 sequence: CASSFRQYSGELFF. The CDR3 bases are TGTGCCAGCAGCTTTAGACAATACTCCGGGGAGCTGTTTTTT.

This rearrangement joins TRBV9 to TRBJ2-7; weak D call: TRBD2 (5 bases). V lost 0 bases and J lost 2, with 15 bases in between. The V gene's germline CDR1 is SGDLS and CDR2 YYNGEE. The CDR3 runs 16 residues. The DNA for the CDR3 is TGTGCCAGCAGCGTAGGAGGGCGAGGGATTACCTACGAGCAGTACTTC. It translates to CASSVGGRGITYEQYF.

The sample holds one count of this clone. The chain joins TRBV6-5 to TRBJ1-2; the match to TRBD1 covers 7 bases. Looked up from germline, CDR1 is MNHEY and CDR2 is SVGAGI. The CDR3 runs 16 residues. J gave up 5 bases and V 0 bases, and 9 bases lay outside the gene matches. The CDR3 spells CASSYSPRGGGYGYTF. Here the CDR3 DNA reads TGTGCCAGCAGTTACTCCCCCCGAGGGGGCGGTTATGGCTACACCTTC.

The J gene is TRBJ2-5, the V gene TRBV9; D is perhaps TRBD1 (6 bases). The germline CDR1 and CDR2 sequences are SGDLS and YYNGEE. The CDR3 spans 14 residues. The V and J ends lost 4 bases and 1 base respectively, with 11 bases between them. The CDR3 DNA follows: TGTGCCAGCAGCCTGACAGGCTTCCAAGAGACCCAGTACTTC. Residues: CASSLTGFQETQYF.

The V call is TRBV19, the J call TRBJ2-3, with D unclear. CDR3 length: 14 residues. CDR1 LNHDA and CDR2 SQIVND come from the germline V gene (reference sequence). Trimming left V 7 bases short and J 0 bases short, with 11 bases between. CDR3 DNA sequence: TGTGCCAGTAAGGAGAGTCCTAGCACAGATACGCAGTATTTT. Residues: CASKESPSTDTQYF.

The genes are TRBV5-4 and TRBJ2-4; the match to TRBD2 covers 8 bases. The CDR3 has 14 residues. CDR1 is SGHNT and CDR2 is YYREEE in the germline V gene (reference sequence). Germline trimming cut 1 base from V and 6 bases from J; bases unmatched to any gene: 3. CDR3 sequence reads: CASSLREGVNIQYF. For the CDR3, the DNA is TGTGCCAGCAGCTTGCGGGAGGGAGTAAACATTCAGTACTTC.

The V call is TRBV5-4, the J call TRBJ1-4; D gene ambiguous. The V end was cut by 4 bases, the J end by 6 bases, with 13 bases between. Germline V gene data show CDR1 as SGHNT and CDR2 as YYREEE (reference sequence). CDR3 length: 14 residues. CDR3 in amino acids: CASSNARSDEKLFF. The CDR3 DNA follows: TGTGCCAGCAGCAATGCCCGTAGTGATGAAAAACTGTTTTTT.

The rearrangement uses TRBV27 and TRBJ2-7; 8 positions match TRBD2. Germline V CDR1 and CDR2: MNHEY, SMNVEV (reference sequence). The CDR3 is 14 residues long. Trimming cost V 5 bases and J 4 bases; bases outside gene matches: 7. CDR3 nucleotide sequence: TGTGCCAGCAGTACCCTTGGACTAGCATACGAGCAGTACTTC. As protein: CASSTLGLAYEQYF.

The chain carries TRBV28 and TRBJ1-1, with 8 bases identical to TRBD1. V gave up 7 bases and J gave up 5 bases; unmatched junction bases: 15. The germline V gene encodes CDR1 MDHEN and CDR2 SYDVKM. The CDR3 runs to 16 residues. CDR3 bases: TGTGCCAGCACCCCAGCGACAGGGGTGTTTCGGACTGAAGCTTTCTTT. Translating it yields CASTPATGVFRTEAFF.

CDR3 sequence (DNA): TGTGCCAGCAGCAATATGCCCCCGGGACAGGGGTACGAGCAGTACTTC. It is translated as CASSNMPPGQGYEQYF. V usage is TRBV27 and J usage is TRBJ2-7; 10 bases line up with TRBD1. V lost 6 bases to trimming and J lost 4 bases; unmatched junction nucleotides: 12. CDR1 and CDR2 from the germline V gene are MNHEY and SMNVEV (reference sequence). This CDR3 has 16 residues.

CDR3 region: CASSQIRASGSYEQYF. As DNA, the CDR3 is TGTGCCAGCAGCCAAATTAGGGCTAGCGGCTCCTACGAGCAGTACTTC. V is TRBV28 and J is TRBJ2-7; 7 positions match TRBD2. V lost 6 bases and J lost 0; bases outside the gene matches: 11. Germline-derived CDR1 and CDR2 are MDHEN and SYDVKM. This CDR3 spans 16 amino acids.

The chain links TRBV5-4 to TRBJ2-2, with D unclear. The V end was cut by 0 bases, the J end by 4 bases, with 7 bases between. Germline loops: CDR1 SGHNT, CDR2 YYREEE (reference sequence). The CDR3 is 14 residues long. The CDR3 region is CASSLESVTGELFF. CDR3 nucleotides: TGTGCCAGCAGCTTGGAGTCAGTCACCGGGGAGCTGTTTTTT.

The chain carries TRBV10-1 and TRBJ2-5, with 8 bases that match TRBD2. After removal of 6 bases from V and 4 bases from J, the junction contained 10 bases not matched to a gene. CDR1 is WNHNN and CDR2 is SYGVQD in the germline V gene (reference sequence). The CDR3 totals 15 residues. DNA of the CDR3: TGCGCCAGCAGGGCTTGGAGCGGGAGAGTAGAGACCCAGTACTTC. This gives the protein CASRAWSGRVETQYF.

In its sample, this clone was seen a few times. The CDR3 DNA reads TGCGCCAGCAGCTTGGGACAGCAAGAGACCCAGTACTTC. This codes for CASSLGQQETQYF. The chain joins TRBV5-1 to TRBJ2-5; perhaps TRBD1 as D (5 bases). The CDR3 length is 13 residues. Germline V gives CDR1 SGHRS, CDR2 YFSETQ. The germline V and J ends were trimmed by 0 bases and 2 bases, with 5 bases remaining between them.

The chain has TRBV28 and TRBJ2-7; tentatively, D is TRBD2 (10 bases). V dropped 8 bases and J dropped 5 bases, with 34 bases sitting between them. The V gene's germline CDR1 is MDHEN and CDR2 SYDVKM. CDR3 size: 19 residues. The CDR3 region has the DNA TGTGCCAGCCCCCCCTCGACAGGGGGGGAGCGGGAGGGCCTCCACGAGCAGTACTTC. Its translation: CASPPSTGGEREGLHEQYF.

This clone appeared a few times. The chain links TRBV4-1 to TRBJ1-1, with D hard to call. Trimming stripped 1 base from V and 1 base from J, with 4 bases between. Germline V gene sequence: CDR1 MGHRA, CDR2 YSYEKL. The CDR3 totals 13 residues. The CDR3 loop is CASSQGANTEAFF. For the CDR3, the DNA is TGCGCCAGCAGCCAAGGAGCGAACACTGAAGCTTTCTTT.

The chain recombines TRBV6-6 with TRBJ2-7; D may be TRBD1 (6 bases). Trimming shortened V by 5 bases and J by 5 bases, and 19 bases separated the two germline ends. CDR3 length: 15 residues. Germline values: CDR1 MNHNY, CDR2 SVGAGI (reference sequence). The CDR3 nucleotides read TGTGCCAGCAGTCCACAGGGATCTGGCCGGAACGAGCAGTACTTC. Translated, it gives CASSPQGSGRNEQYF.

This clone was counted once. The rearrangement uses TRBV5-1 and TRBJ2-5, with 10 bases that match TRBD2. The J call could be wrong; TRBJ2-7 is a better fit for the DNA end. This CDR3 has 15 residues. Germline CDR1 is SGHRS and CDR2 is YFSETQ. CDR3: CASSLAGTSAYEQYF. The CDR3, as DNA: TGCGCCAGCAGCTTGGCAGGGACTAGCGCTTACGAGCAGTACTTC.

This chain links TRBV9 with TRBJ1-1, with 7 bases aligning to TRBD1. From germline, CDR1 is SGDLS and CDR2 YYNGEE. The CDR3 has 12 residues. The J segment lost 7 bases and the V segment lost 4 bases, leaving 4 bases of the junction unmatched. The CDR3 reads CASSSNRGEAFF. The CDR3 DNA is TGTGCCAGCAGCTCAAACAGGGGTGAAGCTTTCTTT.

V is TRBV9 and J is TRBJ2-7, with TRBD2 identical over 7 bases. V lost 0 bases, J lost 4 bases, and 7 bases stayed unmatched. The CDR3 runs to 15 residues. Germline V gives CDR1 SGDLS, CDR2 YYNGEE. CDR3 nucleotide sequence: TGTGCCAGCAGCGTAGCTCCCCAGGGAGGGTACGAGCAGTACTTC. It specifies CASSVAPQGGYEQYF.

Here the CDR3 DNA reads TGTGCCAGTTCTCTTTCCCGAAACACCATATATTTT. Its protein is CASSLSRNTIYF. The V call is TRBV19, the J call TRBJ1-3; D remains unclear. From germline, CDR1 is LNHDA and CDR2 SQIVND (reference sequence). V lost 8 bases and J lost 5, with 10 bases in between. The CDR3 totals 12 residues. Supplemented by reference TRBV19 and TRBJ1-3, the full variable domain reads DGGITQSPKYLFRKEGQNVTLSCEQNLNHDAMYWYRQDPGQGLRLIYYSQIVNDFQKGDIAEGYSVSREKKESFPLTVTSAQKNPTAFYLCASSLSRNTIYFGEGSWLTVV.

This clone is a singleton in its sample. The rearrangement uses TRBV10-3 and TRBJ2-7; D is perhaps TRBD1 (5 bases). Trimming stripped 6 bases from V and 2 bases from J, with 11 bases between. The germline V gene has CDR1 ENHRY and CDR2 SYGVKD. The CDR3 extends over 13 amino acids. The CDR3 sequence: CAISPTETYEQYF. The CDR3 bases are TGTGCCATCAGCCCGACAGAGACCTACGAGCAGTACTTC.

This rearrangement joins TRBV11-2 to TRBJ1-1; no firm D call. The CDR3 sequence is 11 residues long. Germline lookup yields CDR1 SGHAT and CDR2 FQNNGV. V was pared by 7 bases and J by 11 bases, with 14 bases between. Here the CDR3 DNA reads TGTGCCAGCACCTACGGGGTTGGGGCTTTCTTT. This sequence encodes CASTYGVGAFF.